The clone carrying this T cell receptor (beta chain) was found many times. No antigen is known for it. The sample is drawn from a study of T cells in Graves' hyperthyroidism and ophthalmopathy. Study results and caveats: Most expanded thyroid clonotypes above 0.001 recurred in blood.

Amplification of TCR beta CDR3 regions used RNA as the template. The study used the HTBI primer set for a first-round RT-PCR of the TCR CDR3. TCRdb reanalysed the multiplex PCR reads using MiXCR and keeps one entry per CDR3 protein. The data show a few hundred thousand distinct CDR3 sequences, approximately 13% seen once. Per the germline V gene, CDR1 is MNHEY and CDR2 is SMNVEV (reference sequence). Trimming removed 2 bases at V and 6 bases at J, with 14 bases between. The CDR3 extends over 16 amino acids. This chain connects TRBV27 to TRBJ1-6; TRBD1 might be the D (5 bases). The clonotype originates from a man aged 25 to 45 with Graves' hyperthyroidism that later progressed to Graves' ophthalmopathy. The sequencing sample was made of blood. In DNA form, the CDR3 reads TGTGCCAGCAGTTTAAGGGCGGGCAGGGTTAATTCACCCCTCCACTTT. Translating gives CASSLRAGRVNSPLHF.